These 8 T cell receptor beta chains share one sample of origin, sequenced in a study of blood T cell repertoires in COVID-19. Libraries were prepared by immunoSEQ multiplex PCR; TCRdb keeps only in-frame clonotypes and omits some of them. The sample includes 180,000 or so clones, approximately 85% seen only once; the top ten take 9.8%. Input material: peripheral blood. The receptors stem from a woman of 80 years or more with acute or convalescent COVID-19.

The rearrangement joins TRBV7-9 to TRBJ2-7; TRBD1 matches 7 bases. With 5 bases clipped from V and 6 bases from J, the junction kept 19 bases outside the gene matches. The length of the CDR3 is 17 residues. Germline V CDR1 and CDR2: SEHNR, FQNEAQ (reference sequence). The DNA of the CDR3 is TGTGCCAGCAGCCTAAAACCGGGGCGACAGGGAAGTGGCGAGCAGTACTTC. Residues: CASSLKPGRQGSGEQYF.

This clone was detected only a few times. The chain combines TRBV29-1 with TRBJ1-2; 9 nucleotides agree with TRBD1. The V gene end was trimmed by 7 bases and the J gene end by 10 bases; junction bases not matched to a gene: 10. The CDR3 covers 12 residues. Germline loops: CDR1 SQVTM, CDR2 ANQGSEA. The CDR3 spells CSAQKTGGLYTF. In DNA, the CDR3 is TGCAGCGCGCAAAAAACAGGGGGCCTCTACACCTTC.

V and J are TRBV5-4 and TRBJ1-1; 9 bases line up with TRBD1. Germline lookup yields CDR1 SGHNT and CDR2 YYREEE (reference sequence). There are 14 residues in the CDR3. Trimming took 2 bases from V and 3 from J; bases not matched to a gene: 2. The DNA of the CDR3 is TGTGCCAGCAGCTTAGACAGGGGGGACACTGAAGCTTTCTTT. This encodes CASSLDRGDTEAFF.

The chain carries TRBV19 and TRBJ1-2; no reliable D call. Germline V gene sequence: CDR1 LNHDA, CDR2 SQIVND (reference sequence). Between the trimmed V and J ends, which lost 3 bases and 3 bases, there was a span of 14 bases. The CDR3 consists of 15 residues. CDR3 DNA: TGTGCCAGTAGTATCCAAGGAGGGATTGACTATGGCTACACCTTC. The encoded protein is CASSIQGGIDYGYTF.

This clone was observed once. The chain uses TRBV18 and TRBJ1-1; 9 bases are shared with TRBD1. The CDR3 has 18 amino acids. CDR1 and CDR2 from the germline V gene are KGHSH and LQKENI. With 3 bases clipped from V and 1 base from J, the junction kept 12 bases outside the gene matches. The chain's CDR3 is CASSPIRGQGGANTEAFF. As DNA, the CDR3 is TGTGCCAGCTCACCTATTAGGGGACAGGGAGGGGCGAACACTGAAGCTTTCTTT.

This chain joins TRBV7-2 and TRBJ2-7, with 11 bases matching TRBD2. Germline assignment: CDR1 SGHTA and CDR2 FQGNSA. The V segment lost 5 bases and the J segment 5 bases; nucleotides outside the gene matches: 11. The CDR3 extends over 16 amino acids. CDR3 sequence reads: CASSRRRSGGADEQYF. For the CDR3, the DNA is TGTGCCAGCAGCCGGCGGCGTAGCGGGGGGGCAGACGAGCAGTACTTC.

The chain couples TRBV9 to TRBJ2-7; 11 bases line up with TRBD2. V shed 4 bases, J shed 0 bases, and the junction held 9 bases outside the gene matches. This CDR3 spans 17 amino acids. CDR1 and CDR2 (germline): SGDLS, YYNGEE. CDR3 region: CASSPLAGGLLSYEQYF. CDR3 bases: TGTGCCAGCAGCCCGCTAGCGGGAGGACTCCTCTCCTACGAGCAGTACTTC.

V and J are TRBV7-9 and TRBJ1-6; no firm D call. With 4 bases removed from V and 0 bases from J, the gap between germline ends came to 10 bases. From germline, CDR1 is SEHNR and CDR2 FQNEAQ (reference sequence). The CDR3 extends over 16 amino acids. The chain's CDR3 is CASSSRTSSYNSPLHF. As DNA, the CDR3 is TGTGCCAGCAGCTCCCGAACCAGCTCCTATAATTCACCCCTCCACTTT. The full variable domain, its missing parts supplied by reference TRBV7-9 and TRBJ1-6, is DTGVSQNPRHKITKRGQNVTFRCDPISEHNRLYWYRQTLGQGPEFLTYFQNEAQLEKSRLLSDRFSAERPKGSFSTLEIQRTEQGDSAMYLCASSSRTSSYNSPLHFGNGTRLTVT.